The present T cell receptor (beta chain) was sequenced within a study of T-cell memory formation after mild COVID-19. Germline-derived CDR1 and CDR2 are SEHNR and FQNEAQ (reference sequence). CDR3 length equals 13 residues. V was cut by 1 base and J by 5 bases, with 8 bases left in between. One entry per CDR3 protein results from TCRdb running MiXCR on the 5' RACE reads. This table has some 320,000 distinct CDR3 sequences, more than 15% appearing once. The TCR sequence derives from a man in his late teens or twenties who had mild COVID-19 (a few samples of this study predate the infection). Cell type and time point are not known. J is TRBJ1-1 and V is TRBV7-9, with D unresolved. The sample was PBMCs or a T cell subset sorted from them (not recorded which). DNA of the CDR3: TGTGCCAGCAGCTTAGAACCGGGAACTGAAGCTTTCTTT. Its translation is CASSLEPGTEAFF.